The next 31 T cell receptor beta chains were all read from a single sample in a study of cytomegalovirus exposure and HLA in healthy donors listed by TCRdb under 2017. The library was produced with the immunoSEQ multiplex PCR assay. Entries here come from immuneACCESS through TCRdb and include only in-frame sequences with V and J called. Some clones fail to appear in such tables; in the studies checked, an unresolved V gene covers under half of the shortfall, and the cause of the remainder is unknown. Here the sample has more than 250,000 clones; roughly nine tenths occur a single time. The ten top clones hold approximately 1.1% of the sample. Material for sequencing was PBMCs. These receptors all stem from a woman under 40 in good health and CMV-seropositive.

The count of this clone is one. This rearrangement joins TRBV9 to TRBJ2-2, with no clear D. Germline V gene data show CDR1 as SGDLS and CDR2 as YYNGEE. The V and J ends lost 4 bases and 6 bases respectively, with 13 bases between them. There are 14 residues in the CDR3. CDR3 nucleotides: TGTGCCAGCAGCTCACCTGCTCCGCCCGGGGAGCTGTTTTTT. It yields the protein CASSSPAPPGELFF. Full variable domain (outside the CDR3, taken from reference TRBV9 and TRBJ2-2): DSGVTQTPKHLITATGQRVTLRCSPRSGDLSVYWYQQSLDQGLQFLIQYYNGEERAKGNILERFSAQQFPDLHSELNLSSLELGDSALYFCASSSPAPPGELFFGEGSRLTVL.

This chain uses TRBV6-6 with TRBJ1-6, with D possibly being TRBD1 (6 bases). CDR1 is MNHNY, CDR2 SVGAGI, per germline (reference sequence). This CDR3 contains 15 residues. V was cut by 2 bases and J by 17 bases, with 22 bases left in between. CDR3 DNA: TGTGCCAGCAGTTACGCCATTACACAGGGAAGCGTATTCCACTTT. Translated: CASSYAITQGSVFHF.

The chain employs TRBV30 and TRBJ2-1, with D possibly being TRBD2 (5 bases). V lost 0 bases and J lost 8, with 14 bases in between. Germline V gives CDR1 GTSNPN, CDR2 SVGIG (reference sequence). The CDR3 has 14 amino acids. The CDR3 nucleotides are TGTGCCTGGAGTGTACGAGGAGGCTCCCATGAGCAGTTCTTC. Residues: CAWSVRGGSHEQFF.

The chain uses TRBV19 and TRBJ1-1, with 7 bases aligning to TRBD1. V gave up 11 bases and J gave up 4 bases; unmatched junction bases: 7. This CDR3 is 12 amino acids long. CDR1 is LNHDA, CDR2 SQIVND, per germline (reference sequence). Here the CDR3 DNA reads TGTGCCGCGAAACAGGGGAGCACTGAAGCTTTCTTT. Amino acid sequence: CAAKQGSTEAFF. The variable domain in full, with the rest retrieved from reference TRBV19 and TRBJ1-1, is DGGITQSPKYLFRKEGQNVTLSCEQNLNHDAMYWYRQDPGQGLRLIYYSQIVNDFQKGDIAEGYSVSREKKESFPLTVTSAQKNPTAFYLCAAKQGSTEAFFGQGTRLTVV.

This chain joins TRBV18 and TRBJ2-3; D is unresolved. This CDR3 is built from 14 residues. The V gene lost 2 bases and the J gene lost 2 bases, with 8 bases spanning the gap. In germline, CDR1 is KGHSH, CDR2 LQKENI. The CDR3 loop is CASSPSHFTDTQYF. The CDR3 nucleotides are TGTGCCAGCTCACCAAGTCACTTCACAGATACGCAGTATTTT.

The gene calls are TRBV13 and TRBJ1-5; TRBD1 matches at 10 bases. The CDR3 consists of 15 residues. Per the germline V gene, CDR1 is PRHDT and CDR2 is FYEKMQ (reference sequence). The ends lost 4 bases at V and 4 bases at J; junction bases unmatched: 4. This CDR3 is CASSSGQGPNQPQHF. DNA of the CDR3: TGTGCCAGCAGCTCGGGACAGGGGCCTAATCAGCCCCAGCATTTT.

This clone came up once. The chain carries TRBV28 and TRBJ1-2; the D is unclear. CDR1 and CDR2 from the germline V gene are MDHEN and SYDVKM. Deletions cut 3 bases from V and 0 bases from J, with 8 bases between. The CDR3 runs to 14 residues. The CDR3 region is CASSFKVANYGYTF. CDR3 coding DNA: TGTGCCAGCAGTTTCAAGGTTGCTAACTATGGCTACACCTTC.

V gene TRBV14 combines with J gene TRBJ1-2, with D unclear. The germline V gene has CDR1 SGHDN and CDR2 FVKESK. V was clipped by 2 bases and J by 2 bases, with 6 bases between them. The CDR3 is made up of 13 amino acids. This CDR3 is CASSQPGNYGYTF. The CDR3 DNA sequence: TGTGCCAGCAGCCAACCTGGAAACTATGGCTACACCTTC. Drawing the rest from reference TRBV14 and TRBJ1-2, the complete variable domain is EAGVTQFPSHSVIEKGQTVTLRCDPISGHDNLYWYRRVMGKEIKFLLHFVKESKQDESGMPNNRFLAERTGGTYSTLKVQPAELEDSGVYFCASSQPGNYGYTFGSGTRLTVV.

The CDR3 DNA reads as TGTGCCTGGTCCGGGACTAGCAGTTACAATGAGCAGTTCTTC. As protein: CAWSGTSSYNEQFF. The chain combines TRBV30 with TRBJ2-1; TRBD2 agrees at 9 bases. Germline V lookup: CDR1 GTSNPN, CDR2 SVGIG (reference sequence). Germline trimming cut 5 bases from V and 4 bases from J; bases unmatched to any gene: 6. The length of the CDR3 is 14 residues.

This clone was counted once. The chain employs TRBV13 and TRBJ1-5; TRBD1 might be the D (5 bases). V lost 5 bases and J lost 6, with 8 bases in between. Germline CDR1 reads PRHDT; CDR2 reads FYEKMQ (reference sequence). This CDR3 is built from 12 residues. The CDR3 DNA reads as TGTGCCAGCAGCCGGGGGTCTCAGCCCCAGCATTTT. As protein: CASSRGSQPQHF.

The CDR3 sequence: CASSSPDRNTEAFF. DNA of the CDR3: TGTGCCAGCAGCTCCCCAGACAGGAACACTGAAGCTTTCTTT. The gene calls are TRBV7-9 and TRBJ1-1, with D tentatively TRBD1 (5 bases). The CDR3 loop spans 14 amino acids. CDR1 and CDR2 (germline): SEHNR, FQNEAQ (reference sequence). V was pared by 4 bases and J by 1 base, with 10 bases between. Drawing the rest from reference TRBV7-9 and TRBJ1-1, the complete variable domain is DTGVSQNPRHKITKRGQNVTFRCDPISEHNRLYWYRQTLGQGPEFLTYFQNEAQLEKSRLLSDRFSAERPKGSFSTLEIQRTEQGDSAMYLCASSSPDRNTEAFFGQGTRLTVV.

The rearrangement links TRBV27 to TRBJ1-4; possibly TRBD1 for D (5 bases). From germline, CDR1 is MNHEY and CDR2 SMNVEV (reference sequence). CDR3 length: 14 amino acids. Trimming took off 10 bases at V and 0 bases at J, with 12 bases between the two ends. The CDR3 DNA is TGTGCCACCTCACCGACAGCAACTAATGAAAAACTGTTTTTT. This sequence encodes CATSPTATNEKLFF.

The V call is TRBV29-1, the J call TRBJ2-2; maybe TRBD2 (6 bases). V was shortened by 1 base and J by 10 bases, with 7 bases between the two germline ends. In germline, CDR1 is SQVTM, CDR2 ANQGSEA. The CDR3 is 11 residues long. This chain's CDR3 is CSVEGREELFF. The CDR3 region has the DNA TGCAGCGTTGAAGGGCGGGAGGAGCTGTTTTTT.

The chain is built from TRBV30 and TRBJ1-2; 7 nucleotides match TRBD1. The CDR3 extends over 16 amino acids. CDR1 is GTSNPN, CDR2 SVGIG, per germline (reference sequence). V was clipped by 1 base and J by 8 bases; unmatched bases: 16. CDR3 nucleotide sequence: TGTGCCTGGAGTGGTGGGACAGTCCTCAGGCGGGTCGGCTACACCTTC. Its translation: CAWSGGTVLRRVGYTF.

This chain's CDR3 is CASSRDGQDNEQFF. The CDR3, as DNA: TGTGCCAGCAGTCGGGACGGACAAGACAATGAGCAGTTCTTC. The rearrangement uses TRBV7-3 and TRBJ2-1; either TRBD1 or TRBD2 may fit D (5 bases each). The V gene's germline CDR1 is SGHTA and CDR2 FQGTGA. CDR3 size: 14 residues. V lost 6 bases, J lost 5 bases, and 14 bases lay in between.

The rearrangement joins TRBV2 to TRBJ2-7; 7 nucleotides match TRBD2. Germline V gene sequence: CDR1 SNHLY, CDR2 FYNNEI. J was trimmed by 3 bases and V by 3 bases; bases with no gene match: 5. The CDR3 covers 14 residues. The CDR3 nucleotides are TGTGCCAGCAGTGAGAAGCGGGGAGACTACGAGCAGTACTTC. This gives the protein CASSEKRGDYEQYF.

The chain uses TRBV5-6 and TRBJ1-2; tentatively, D is TRBD1 (6 bases). Trimming stripped 2 bases from V and 5 bases from J, with 19 bases between. This CDR3 spans 16 amino acids. Per the germline V gene, CDR1 is SGHDT and CDR2 is YYEEEE. The CDR3 is CASSFLPRTVVYGYTF. CDR3 sequence (DNA): TGTGCCAGCAGCTTCCTACCCCGGACAGTAGTATATGGCTACACCTTC.

This clone was detected once. This rearrangement joins TRBV4-3 to TRBJ1-2; D remains ambiguous. The CDR3 is 15 amino acids. V was trimmed by 4 bases and J by 3 bases, leaving 15 bases between them. Germline V CDR1 and CDR2: LGHNA, YSLEER. CDR3 region: CASSPSRYYDYGYTF. CDR3 bases: TGCGCCAGCAGCCCGTCACGGTACTATGACTATGGCTACACCTTC.

V is TRBV11-1 and J is TRBJ1-5; perhaps TRBD1 as D (5 bases). The V end lost 4 bases, the J end lost 6 bases, and 25 bases lay between the germline ends. CDR1 is SGHAT, CDR2 FQDESV, per germline (reference sequence). This CDR3 has 18 residues. The CDR3 is CASSSPDQGRLVGQPQHF. The CDR3 DNA sequence: TGTGCCAGCAGCTCCCCCGACCAGGGCAGACTAGTAGGTCAGCCCCAGCATTTT.

This chain connects TRBV19 to TRBJ2-7, with D unresolved. Per germline, CDR1 LNHDA and CDR2 SQIVND (reference sequence). The CDR3 has 14 residues. Trimming took 2 bases from V and 3 from J, leaving 11 bases between them. The CDR3 nucleotides are TGTGCCAGTAGTATATCTCGCTTAAACTACGAGCAGTACTTC. Protein sequence: CASSISRLNYEQYF.

The chain recombines TRBV4-1 with TRBJ2-5; perhaps TRBD2 as D (5 bases). The CDR3 covers 13 residues. Germline lookup yields CDR1 MGHRA and CDR2 YSYEKL. V lost 4 bases, J lost 1 base, and 7 bases lay in between. The CDR3 DNA sequence: TGCGCCAGCAGCCTGGGGAGCCAAGAGACCCAGTACTTC. Translated, it gives CASSLGSQETQYF.

The chain has TRBV6-1 and TRBJ2-3, with 7 bases that match TRBD1. CDR1 MNHNS and CDR2 SASEGT come from the germline V gene. The CDR3 extends over 18 amino acids. The trim removed 4 bases at V and 0 bases at J, leaving 13 bases unmatched. CDR3 sequence (DNA): TGTGCCAGCAGTGTTGGAGGCAGGGGGATATCTAGCACAGATACGCAGTATTTT. Residues: CASSVGGRGISSTDTQYF.

The rearrangement links TRBV18 to TRBJ1-1; D not resolved. Germline CDR1 reads KGHSH; CDR2 reads LQKENI. Trimming shortened V by 0 bases and J by 7 bases, and 9 bases separated the two germline ends. This CDR3 is built from 13 residues. This chain's CDR3 is CASSPPADLEAFF. The CDR3 nucleotides are TGTGCCAGCTCACCACCGGCGGATCTTGAAGCTTTCTTT.

The V and J genes are TRBV6-6 and TRBJ1-2, with D possibly being TRBD1 (6 bases). The CDR3 runs to 13 residues. Germline CDR1 and CDR2: MNHNY and SVGAGI (reference sequence). Trimming left V 6 bases short and J 0 bases short, with 8 bases between. DNA for the CDR3: TGTGCCAGCAGCCGGACAGCTAACTATGGCTACACCTTC. It codes for CASSRTANYGYTF.

The chain carries TRBV9 and TRBJ2-1; 10 nucleotides agree with TRBD2. After removal of 3 bases from V and 3 bases from J, the junction contained 6 bases not matched to a gene. The germline CDR1 and CDR2 sequences are SGDLS and YYNGEE. The CDR3 covers 16 residues. Written as DNA, the CDR3 is TGTGCCAGCAGCGCCCTTATAGCGGGAGGCTACAATGAGCAGTTCTTC. Translated, it gives CASSALIAGGYNEQFF.

This CDR3 is CASSTPGTGRNEQYF. In DNA, the CDR3 is TGTGCCAGCAGCACACCCGGGACAGGGCGTAACGAGCAGTACTTC. The V call is TRBV7-9, the J call TRBJ2-7; 9 bases are a match to TRBD1. The germline V gene has CDR1 SEHNR and CDR2 FQNEAQ (reference sequence). Trimming cost V 5 bases and J 5 bases; bases outside gene matches: 10. This CDR3 spans 15 amino acids. The full variable domain, in which reference TRBV7-9 and TRBJ2-7 provide the parts outside the CDR3, is DTGVSQNPRHKITKRGQNVTFRCDPISEHNRLYWYRQTLGQGPEFLTYFQNEAQLEKSRLLSDRFSAERPKGSFSTLEIQRTEQGDSAMYLCASSTPGTGRNEQYFGPGTRLTVT.

A note on this clone: This CDR3 is also generated by other DNA sequences in the sample. This chain connects TRBV15 to TRBJ2-7; D gene unclear. This CDR3 is 13 amino acids long. Germline lookup yields CDR1 LNHNV and CDR2 YYDKDF (reference sequence). Trimming took off 0 bases at V and 0 bases at J, with 3 bases between the two ends. The CDR3 DNA reads TGTGCCACCAGCAGAGATGTCTCCTACGAGCAGTACTTC. It is translated as CATSRDVSYEQYF.

The chain recombines TRBV5-6 with TRBJ2-2, with 9 bases that match TRBD1. The V gene end was trimmed by 3 bases and the J gene end by 6 bases; junction bases not matched to a gene: 15. This CDR3 has 18 amino acids. The germline V gene encodes CDR1 SGHDT and CDR2 YYEEEE. CDR3 sequence (DNA): TGTGCCAGCAGCTGGGGGACAGGGTCGGAGAAGGTGGCCGGGGAGCTGTTTTTT. Translation gives CASSWGTGSEKVAGELFF. Variable domain in full (rest from reference TRBV5-6 and TRBJ2-2): DAGVTQSPTHLIKTRGQQVTLRCSPKSGHDTVSWYQQALGQGPQFIFQYYEEEERQRGNFPDRFSGHQFPNYSSELNVNALLLGDSALYLCASSWGTGSEKVAGELFFGEGSRLTVL.

This clone was detected once. In DNA form, the CDR3 reads TGTGCCAGCAGTGCCACTAGCGGGGGGGCCAATGAGCAGTTCTTC. It specifies CASSATSGGANEQFF. This chain uses TRBV2 with TRBJ2-1; 13 bases agree with TRBD2. Germline trimming cut 4 bases from V and 6 bases from J; bases unmatched to any gene: 3. Germline V gives CDR1 SNHLY, CDR2 FYNNEI. The CDR3 has 15 residues.

The chain carries TRBV9 and TRBJ2-7; 9 bases fit TRBD1. With 3 bases clipped from V and 3 bases from J, the junction kept 7 bases outside the gene matches. This CDR3 region has 15 residues. Germline lookup yields CDR1 SGDLS and CDR2 YYNGEE. The DNA for the CDR3 is TGTGCCAGCAGCGGAGGGACAGGGTCGAACTACGAGCAGTACTTC. This translates into CASSGGTGSNYEQYF.

The chain couples TRBV2 to TRBJ2-2; D gene unclear. CDR1 and CDR2 from the germline V gene are SNHLY and FYNNEI. V lost 0 bases and J lost 1, with 6 bases in between. The CDR3 has 15 residues. The DNA of the CDR3 is TGTGCCAGCAGTGAAGCCAGGATGAACACCGGGGAGCTGTTTTTT. Amino acid sequence: CASSEARMNTGELFF.